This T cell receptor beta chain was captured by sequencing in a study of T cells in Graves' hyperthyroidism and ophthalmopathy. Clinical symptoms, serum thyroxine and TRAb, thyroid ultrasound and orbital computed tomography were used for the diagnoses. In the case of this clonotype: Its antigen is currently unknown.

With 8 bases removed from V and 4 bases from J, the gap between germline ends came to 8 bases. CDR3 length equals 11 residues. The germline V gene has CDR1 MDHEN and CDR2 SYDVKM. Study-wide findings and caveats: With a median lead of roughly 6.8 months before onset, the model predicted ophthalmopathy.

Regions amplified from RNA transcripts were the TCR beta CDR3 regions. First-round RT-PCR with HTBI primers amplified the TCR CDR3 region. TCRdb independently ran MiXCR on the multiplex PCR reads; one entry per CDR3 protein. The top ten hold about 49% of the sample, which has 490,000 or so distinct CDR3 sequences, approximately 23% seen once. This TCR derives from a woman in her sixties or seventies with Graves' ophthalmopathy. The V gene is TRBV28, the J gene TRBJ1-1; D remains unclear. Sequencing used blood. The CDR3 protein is CASAESTEAFF. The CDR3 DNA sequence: TGTGCCAGCGCGGAGAGCACTGAAGCTTTCTTT.